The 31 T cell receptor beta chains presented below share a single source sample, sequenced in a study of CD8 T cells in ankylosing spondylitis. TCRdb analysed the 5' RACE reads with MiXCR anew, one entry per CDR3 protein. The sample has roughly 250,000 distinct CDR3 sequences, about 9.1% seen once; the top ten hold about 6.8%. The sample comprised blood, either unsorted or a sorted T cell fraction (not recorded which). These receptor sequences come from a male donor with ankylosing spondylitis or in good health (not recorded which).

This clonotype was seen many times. CDR3 sequence reads: CASSLAGGWTDTQYF. The CDR3 DNA reads as TGTGCCAGCAGTTTAGCGGGGGGGTGGACAGATACGCAGTATTTT. The chain recombines TRBV12-3 or TRBV12-4 with TRBJ2-3; 7 bases map to TRBD2. The CDR3 is made up of 15 amino acids. With V trimmed by 0 bases and J by 3 bases, 3 bases remained unmatched.

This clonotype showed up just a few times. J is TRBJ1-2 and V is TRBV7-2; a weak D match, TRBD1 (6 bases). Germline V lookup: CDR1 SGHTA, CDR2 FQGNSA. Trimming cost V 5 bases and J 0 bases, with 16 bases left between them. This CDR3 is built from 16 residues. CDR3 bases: TGTGCCAGCAGCCCAACCCCACCAGGGGCTAACTATGGCTACACCTTC. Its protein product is CASSPTPPGANYGYTF.

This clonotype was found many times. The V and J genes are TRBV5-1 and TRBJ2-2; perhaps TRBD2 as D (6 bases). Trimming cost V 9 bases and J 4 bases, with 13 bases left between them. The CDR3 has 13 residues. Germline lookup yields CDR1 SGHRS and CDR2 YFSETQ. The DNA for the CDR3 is TGCGCCACCTCGGAGGGCCGCACCGGGGAGCTGTTTTTT. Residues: CATSEGRTGELFF.

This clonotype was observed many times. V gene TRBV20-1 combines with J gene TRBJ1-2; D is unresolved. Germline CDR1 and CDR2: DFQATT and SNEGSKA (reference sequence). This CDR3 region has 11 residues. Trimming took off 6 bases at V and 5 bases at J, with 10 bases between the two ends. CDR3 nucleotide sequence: TGCAGTGCCTCCACCGGGTATGGCTACACCTTC. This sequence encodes CSASTGYGYTF.

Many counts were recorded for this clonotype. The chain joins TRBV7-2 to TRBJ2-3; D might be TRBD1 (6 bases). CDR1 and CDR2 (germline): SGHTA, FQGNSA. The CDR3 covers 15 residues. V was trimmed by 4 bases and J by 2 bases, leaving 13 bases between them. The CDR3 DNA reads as TGTGCCAGCAGCTCCATGGGGGCGTCCACAGATACGCAGTATTTT. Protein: CASSSMGASTDTQYF.

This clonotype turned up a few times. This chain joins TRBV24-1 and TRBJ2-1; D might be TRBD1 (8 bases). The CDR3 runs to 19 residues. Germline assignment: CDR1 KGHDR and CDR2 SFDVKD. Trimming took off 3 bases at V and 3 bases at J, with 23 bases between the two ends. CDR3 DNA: TGTGCCACCAGTGATCCGGGACAGGCTACCCCGGGGGGCTACAATGAGCAGTTCTTC. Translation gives CATSDPGQATPGGYNEQFF.

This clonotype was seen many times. CDR3 bases: TGTGCCATCAGTGAGTCGAGGGACGGCTATGGCTACACCTTC. Its protein is CAISESRDGYGYTF. J is TRBJ1-2 and V is TRBV10-3; tentative D call: TRBD1 (5 bases). The CDR3 totals 14 residues. Trimming cost V 0 bases and J 4 bases, with 9 bases left between them. Germline CDR1 ENHRY, CDR2 SYGVKD.

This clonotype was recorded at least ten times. The CDR3 region has the DNA TGCAGTGCTAGTAGGGGCGGGGTGAAGCCCCAGCATTTT. It translates to CSASRGGVKPQHF. V gene TRBV20-1 combines with J gene TRBJ1-5; perhaps TRBD1 as D (5 bases). Deletions cut 3 bases from V and 8 bases from J, with 14 bases between. The CDR3 spans 13 residues. Germline CDR1 DFQATT, CDR2 SNEGSKA (reference sequence).

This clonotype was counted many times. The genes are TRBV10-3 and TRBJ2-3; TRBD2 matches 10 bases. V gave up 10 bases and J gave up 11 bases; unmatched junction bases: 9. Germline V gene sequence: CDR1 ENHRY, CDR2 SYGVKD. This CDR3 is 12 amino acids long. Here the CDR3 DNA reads TGTGCCACCGATAGCGGGAGGCTTCTGCAGTATTTT. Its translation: CATDSGRLLQYF.

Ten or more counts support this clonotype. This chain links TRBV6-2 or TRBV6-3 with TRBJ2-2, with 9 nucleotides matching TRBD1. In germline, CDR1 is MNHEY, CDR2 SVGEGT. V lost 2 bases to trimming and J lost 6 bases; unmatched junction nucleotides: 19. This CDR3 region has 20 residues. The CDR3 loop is CASSYGVPLTGQGWSGELFF. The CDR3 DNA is TGTGCCAGCAGTTACGGTGTCCCATTGACGGGACAGGGCTGGTCCGGGGAGCTGTTTTTT.

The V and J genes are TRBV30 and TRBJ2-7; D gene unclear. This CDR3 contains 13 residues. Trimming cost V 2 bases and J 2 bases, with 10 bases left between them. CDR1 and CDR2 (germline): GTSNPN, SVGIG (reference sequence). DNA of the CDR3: TGTGCCTGGAGTTACTACGGAGCCTACGAGCAGTACTTC. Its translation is CAWSYYGAYEQYF.

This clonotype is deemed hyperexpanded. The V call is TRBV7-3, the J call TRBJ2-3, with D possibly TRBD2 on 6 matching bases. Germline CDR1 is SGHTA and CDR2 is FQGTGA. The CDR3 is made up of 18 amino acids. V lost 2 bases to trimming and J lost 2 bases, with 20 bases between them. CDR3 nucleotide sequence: TGTGCCAGCAGCTTATCCAATTGGTGGGAGGAGACCACAGATACGCAGTATTTT. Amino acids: CASSLSNWWEETTDTQYF.

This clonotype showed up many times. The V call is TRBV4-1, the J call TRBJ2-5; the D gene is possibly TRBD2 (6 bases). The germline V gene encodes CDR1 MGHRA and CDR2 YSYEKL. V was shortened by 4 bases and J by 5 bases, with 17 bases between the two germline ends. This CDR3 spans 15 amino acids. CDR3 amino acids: CASSRTGLPLETQYF. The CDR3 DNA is TGCGCCAGCAGCCGAACGGGACTGCCTTTGGAGACCCAGTACTTC.

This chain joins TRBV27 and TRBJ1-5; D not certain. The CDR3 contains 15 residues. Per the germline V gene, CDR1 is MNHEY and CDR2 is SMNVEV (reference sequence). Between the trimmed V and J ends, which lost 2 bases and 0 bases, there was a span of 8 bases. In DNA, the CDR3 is TGTGCCAGCAGTTTAGGCAGAAATAGCAATCAGCCCCAGCATTTT. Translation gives CASSLGRNSNQPQHF.

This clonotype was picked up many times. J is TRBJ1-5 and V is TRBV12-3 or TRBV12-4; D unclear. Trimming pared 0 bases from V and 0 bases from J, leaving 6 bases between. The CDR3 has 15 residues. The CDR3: CASSLAGNSNQPQHF. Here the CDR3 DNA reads TGTGCCAGCAGTTTAGCAGGGAATAGCAATCAGCCCCAGCATTTT.

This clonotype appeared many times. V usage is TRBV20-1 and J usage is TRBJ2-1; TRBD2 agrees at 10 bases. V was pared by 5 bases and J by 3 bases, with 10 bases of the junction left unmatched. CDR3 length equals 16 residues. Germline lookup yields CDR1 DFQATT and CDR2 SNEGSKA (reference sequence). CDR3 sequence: CSALPPGLAIYNEQFF. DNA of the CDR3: TGCAGTGCTTTACCTCCGGGACTAGCGATCTACAATGAGCAGTTCTTC.

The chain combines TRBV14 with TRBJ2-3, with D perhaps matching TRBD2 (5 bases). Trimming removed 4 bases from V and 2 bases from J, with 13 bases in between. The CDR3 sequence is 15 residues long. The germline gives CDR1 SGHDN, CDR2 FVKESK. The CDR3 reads CASSLQGGATDTQYF. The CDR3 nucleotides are TGTGCCAGCAGCCTTCAAGGAGGAGCCACAGATACGCAGTATTTT.

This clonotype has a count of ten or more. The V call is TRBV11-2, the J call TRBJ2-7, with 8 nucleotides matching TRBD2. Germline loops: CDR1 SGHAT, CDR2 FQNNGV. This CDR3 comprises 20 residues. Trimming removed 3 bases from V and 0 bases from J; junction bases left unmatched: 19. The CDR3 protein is CASSFRGVRYSGITSYEQYF. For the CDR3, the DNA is TGTGCCAGCAGCTTTCGGGGGGTGAGGTATAGCGGGATAACCTCCTACGAGCAGTACTTC.

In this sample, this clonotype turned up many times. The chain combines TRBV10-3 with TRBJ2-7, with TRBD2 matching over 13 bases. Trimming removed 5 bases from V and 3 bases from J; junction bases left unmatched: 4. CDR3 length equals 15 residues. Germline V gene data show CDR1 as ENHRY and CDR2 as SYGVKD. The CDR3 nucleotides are TGTGCCATCAGTCCCGGACTAGCGGGGGTCTACGAGCAGTACTTC. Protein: CAISPGLAGVYEQYF.

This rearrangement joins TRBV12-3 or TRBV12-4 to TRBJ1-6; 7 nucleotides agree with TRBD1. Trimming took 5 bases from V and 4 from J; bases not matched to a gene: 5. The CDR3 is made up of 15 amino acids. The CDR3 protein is CASSPGTVYNSPLHF. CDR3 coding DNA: TGTGCCAGCAGTCCCGGGACAGTGTATAATTCACCCCTCCACTTT.

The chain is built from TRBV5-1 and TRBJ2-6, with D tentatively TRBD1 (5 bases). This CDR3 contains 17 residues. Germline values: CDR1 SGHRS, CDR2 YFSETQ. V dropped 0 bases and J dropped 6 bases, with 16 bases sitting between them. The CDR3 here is CASSLGGVEGEANVLTF. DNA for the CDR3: TGCGCCAGCAGCTTGGGAGGTGTGGAAGGGGAGGCCAACGTCCTGACTTTC.

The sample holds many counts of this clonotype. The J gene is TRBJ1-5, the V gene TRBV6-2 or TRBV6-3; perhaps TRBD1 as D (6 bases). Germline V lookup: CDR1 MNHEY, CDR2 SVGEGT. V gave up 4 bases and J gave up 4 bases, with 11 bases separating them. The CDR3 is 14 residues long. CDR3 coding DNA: TGTGCCAGCAGTTTCGGACAGTATAATCAGCCCCAGCATTTT. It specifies CASSFGQYNQPQHF.

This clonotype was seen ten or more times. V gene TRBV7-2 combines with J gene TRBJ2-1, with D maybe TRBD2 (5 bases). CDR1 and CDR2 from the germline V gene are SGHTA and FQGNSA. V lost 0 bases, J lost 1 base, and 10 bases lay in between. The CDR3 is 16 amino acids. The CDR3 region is CASSLARGISYNEQFF. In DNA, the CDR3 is TGTGCCAGCAGCTTAGCCCGAGGGATTTCCTACAATGAGCAGTTCTTC.

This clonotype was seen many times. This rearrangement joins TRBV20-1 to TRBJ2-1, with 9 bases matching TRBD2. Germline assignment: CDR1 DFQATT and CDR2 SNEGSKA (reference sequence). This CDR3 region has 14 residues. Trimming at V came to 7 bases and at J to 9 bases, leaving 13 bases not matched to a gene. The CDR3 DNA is TGCAGTGTTCTCTCCATCGGGACTAGCAGTGAGCAGTTCTTC. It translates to CSVLSIGTSSEQFF.

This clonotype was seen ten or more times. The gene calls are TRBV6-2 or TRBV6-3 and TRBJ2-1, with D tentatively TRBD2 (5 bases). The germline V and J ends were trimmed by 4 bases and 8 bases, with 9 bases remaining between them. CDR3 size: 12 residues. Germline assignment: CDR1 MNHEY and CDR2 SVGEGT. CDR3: CASSFSADEQFF. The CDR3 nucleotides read TGTGCCAGCAGTTTTAGCGCTGATGAGCAGTTCTTC.

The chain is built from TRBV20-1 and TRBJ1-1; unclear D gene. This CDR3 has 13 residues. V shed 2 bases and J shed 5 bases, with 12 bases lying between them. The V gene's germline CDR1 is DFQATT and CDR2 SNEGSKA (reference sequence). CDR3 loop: CSARMGEVTEAFF. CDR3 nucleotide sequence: TGCAGTGCTAGAATGGGAGAGGTAACTGAAGCTTTCTTT.

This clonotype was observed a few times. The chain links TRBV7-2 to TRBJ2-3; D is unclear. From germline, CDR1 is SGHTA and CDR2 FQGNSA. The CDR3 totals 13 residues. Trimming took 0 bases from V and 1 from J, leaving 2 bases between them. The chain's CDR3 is CASSLARTDTQYF. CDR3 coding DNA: TGTGCCAGCAGCTTAGCCCGCACAGATACGCAGTATTTT.

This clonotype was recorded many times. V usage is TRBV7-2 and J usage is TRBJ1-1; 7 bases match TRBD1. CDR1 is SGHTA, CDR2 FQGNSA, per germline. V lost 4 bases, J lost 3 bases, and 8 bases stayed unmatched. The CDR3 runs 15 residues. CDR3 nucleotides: TGTGCCAGCAGCTCCCAGACAGGGAGGTACACTGAAGCTTTCTTT. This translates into CASSSQTGRYTEAFF.

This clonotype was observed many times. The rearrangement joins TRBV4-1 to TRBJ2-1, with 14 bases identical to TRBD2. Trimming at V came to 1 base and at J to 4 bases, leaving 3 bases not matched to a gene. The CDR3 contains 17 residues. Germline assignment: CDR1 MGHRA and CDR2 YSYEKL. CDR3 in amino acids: CASSQGTSGRTYNEQFF. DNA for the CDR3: TGCGCCAGCAGCCAAGGGACTAGCGGGAGGACTTACAATGAGCAGTTCTTC.

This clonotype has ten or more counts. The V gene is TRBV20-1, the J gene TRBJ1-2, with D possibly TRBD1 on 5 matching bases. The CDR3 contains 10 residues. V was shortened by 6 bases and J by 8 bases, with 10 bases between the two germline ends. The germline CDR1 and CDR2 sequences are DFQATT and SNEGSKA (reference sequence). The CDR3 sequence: CSAPGSGYTF. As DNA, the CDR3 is TGCAGTGCCCCAGGGAGCGGCTACACCTTC.

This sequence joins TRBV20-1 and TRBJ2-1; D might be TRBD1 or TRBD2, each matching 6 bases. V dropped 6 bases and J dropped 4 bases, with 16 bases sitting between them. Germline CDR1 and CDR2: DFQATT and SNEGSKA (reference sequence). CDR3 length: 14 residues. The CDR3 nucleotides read TGCAGTGCCCAGAGGGGGGCGAAGTACAATGAGCAGTTCTTC. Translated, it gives CSAQRGAKYNEQFF.